The TCR beta chain described here comes from a study of CD8+ T cells in alopecia areata. In this sample, this clone turned up a few times. Its antigen is undetermined. The V end lost 5 bases, the J end lost 7 bases, and 9 bases lay between the germline ends. This CDR3 has 12 residues. Germline CDR1 is SNHLY and CDR2 is FYNNEI. Whole-study findings and limits: Greater clonality was observed in lesional scalp samples, especially alopecia totalis/universalis, versus normal scalp. Normal skin's resident alphabeta T cells are sequenced alongside lesional scalp T cells.

Extracted RNA was reverse transcribed into cDNA, the sequencing template. TCRdb keeps only in-frame clones here, not all; method: immunoSEQ multiplex PCR. Of some 110,000 clones listed, less than 45% are singletons. Collection of lesional scalp punch biopsies and peripheral blood was performed in alopecia areata patients. The sorting of PBMCs gave CD4+ and CD8+ T cells. The receptor comes from a human donor with alopecia areata. V is TRBV2 and J is TRBJ2-1; D is undetermined. Source material: CD4+ T cells sorted from blood. The CDR3 DNA is TGTGCCAGCAGTCGAACCCGGAATGAGCAGTTCTTC. It encodes CASSRTRNEQFF.